This TCR beta chain was retrieved from a study of identical twins. A universal primer site was added by template switching, and unique molecular identifiers were carried by the cDNA. TCRdb fed the 5' RACE reads into MiXCR, producing one record per CDR3 protein. The sample holds just over 450,000 distinct CDR3 sequences; 12% to 15% are singletons and the top ten take around 0.57%. The length of the CDR3 is 13 residues. Germline-derived CDR1 and CDR2 are SEHNR and FQNEAQ (reference sequence). Trimming pared 4 bases from V and 6 bases from J, leaving 13 bases between. These same records also appear under a second study, on yellow fever vaccine responses in identical twins.

The chain joins TRBV7-9 to TRBJ2-7; D is ambiguous. The sequenced sample consisted of CD4+ T cells sorted from blood. The source is a woman between 18 and 29 years old in good health. CDR3 sequence (DNA): TGTGCCAGCAGCTCAAGGCAGGCGTCCGAGCAGTACTTC. It encodes CASSSRQASEQYF.